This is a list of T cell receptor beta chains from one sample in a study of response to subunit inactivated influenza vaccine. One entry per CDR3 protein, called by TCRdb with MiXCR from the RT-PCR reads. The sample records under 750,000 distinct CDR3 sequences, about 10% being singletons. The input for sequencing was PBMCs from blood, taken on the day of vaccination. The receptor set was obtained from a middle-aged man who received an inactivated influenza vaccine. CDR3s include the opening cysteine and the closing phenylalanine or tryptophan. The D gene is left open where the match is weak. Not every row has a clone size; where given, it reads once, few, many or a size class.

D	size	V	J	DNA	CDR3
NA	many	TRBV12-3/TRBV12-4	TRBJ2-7	TGTGCCAGCACCCCTGGTCGCGGCAAGTACTTC	CASTPGRGKYF
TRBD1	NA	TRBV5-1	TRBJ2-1	TGCGCCAGCAGCGCCGGGACAGGGGGTCGATCGTGGGGACGAAACCAGTTCTTC	CASSAGTGGRSWGRNQFF
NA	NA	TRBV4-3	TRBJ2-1	TGCGCCAGCAGCCAATCCCGGGACCTCGACAATGAGCAGTTCTTC	CASSQSRDLDNEQFF
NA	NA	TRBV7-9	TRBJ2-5	TGTGCCAGCAGCTTAGGACCCCAAGGGGCAGAGACCCAGTACTTC	CASSLGPQGAETQYF
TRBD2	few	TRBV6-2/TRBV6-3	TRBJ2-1	TGTGCCAGCACTCCTTATAGCGGGAGCGAGCAGTTCTTC	CASTPYSGSEQFF
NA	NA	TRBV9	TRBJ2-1	TGTGCCAGCAGCCTAGGCCAGGGAGACTACAATGAGCAGTTCTTC	CASSLGQGDYNEQFF
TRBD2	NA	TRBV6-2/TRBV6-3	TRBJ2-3	TGTGCCAGCAGTTTCCAGCGGGGGGTAGATACGCAGTATTTT	CASSFQRGVDTQYF
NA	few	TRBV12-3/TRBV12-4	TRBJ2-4	TGTGCCAGCGGTTTCCTTCCTAGCGTGAAATTGATTGGGGCCAAAAACATTCAGTACTTC	CASGFLPSVKLIGAKNIQYF
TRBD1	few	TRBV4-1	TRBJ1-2	TGCGCCAGCAGAATCACCGGACAGGGAAGAAATGGCTACACCTTC	CASRITGQGRNGYTF
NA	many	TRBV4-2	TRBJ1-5	TGTGCCAGCAGCCAAGACTTTGGGAGATTCAATCAGCCCCAGCATTTT	CASSQDFGRFNQPQHF
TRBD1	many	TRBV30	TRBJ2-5	TGTGCCTGGAACAGGGGTGGCGAGACCCAGTACTTC	CAWNRGGETQYF
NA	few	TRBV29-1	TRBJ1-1	TGCAGCGTTGAGGAGCAACCGAACACTGAAGCTTTCTTT	CSVEEQPNTEAFF
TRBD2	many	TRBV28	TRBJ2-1	TGTGCCAGCAGTCTGACTAGCGAGGCCTACAATGAGCAGTTCTTC	CASSLTSEAYNEQFF
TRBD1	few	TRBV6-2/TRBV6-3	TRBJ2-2	TGTGCCAGCAGTTGGACAGGGGGCGTGTACACCGGGGAGCTGTTTTTT	CASSWTGGVYTGELFF
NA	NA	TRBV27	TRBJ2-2	TGTGCCAGCAGTTTTCACTTATTCGGGGAGCTGTTTTTT	CASSFHLFGELFF
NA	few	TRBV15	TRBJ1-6	TGTGCCACCAGCCTTTCCATTTTCTATAATTCACCCCTCCACTTT	CATSLSIFYNSPLHF
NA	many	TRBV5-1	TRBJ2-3	TGCGCCAGCAGCTTGCAGGGCCAGTTCACAGATACGCAGTATTTT	CASSLQGQFTDTQYF
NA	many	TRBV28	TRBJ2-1	TGTGCCAGCAGTACCCTGCCCGGGTTTTACAATGAGCAGTTCTTC	CASSTLPGFYNEQFF
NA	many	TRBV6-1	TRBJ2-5	TGTGCCAGCACGCCTTATTTGGGAATTGAGACCCAGTACTTC	CASTPYLGIETQYF
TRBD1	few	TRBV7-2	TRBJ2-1	TGTGCCAGCAGCTTAAGGGGACAGGGGCTTTTCTTC	CASSLRGQGLFF
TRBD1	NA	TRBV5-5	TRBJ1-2	TGTGCCAGCAGCCACAGGACAGGGCATGGCTACACCTTC	CASSHRTGHGYTF
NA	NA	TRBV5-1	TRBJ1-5	TGCGCCAGCAGCTTGGACAACAATCAGCCCCAGCATTTT	CASSLDNNQPQHF